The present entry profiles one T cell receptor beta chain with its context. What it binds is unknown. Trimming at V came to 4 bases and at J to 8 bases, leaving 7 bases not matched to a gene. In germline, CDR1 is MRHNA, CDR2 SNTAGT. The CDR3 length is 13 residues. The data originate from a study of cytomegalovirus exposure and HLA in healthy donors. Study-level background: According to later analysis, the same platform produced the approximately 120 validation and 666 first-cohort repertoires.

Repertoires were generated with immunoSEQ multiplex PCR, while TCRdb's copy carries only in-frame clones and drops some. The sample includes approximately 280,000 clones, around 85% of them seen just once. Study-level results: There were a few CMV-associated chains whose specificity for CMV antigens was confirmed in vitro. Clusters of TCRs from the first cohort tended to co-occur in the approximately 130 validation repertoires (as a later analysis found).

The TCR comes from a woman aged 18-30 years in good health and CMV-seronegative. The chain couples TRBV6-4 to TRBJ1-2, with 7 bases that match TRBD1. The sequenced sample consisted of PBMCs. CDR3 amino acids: CASSADRMRGYTF. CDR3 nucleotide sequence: TGTGCCAGCAGTGCGGACAGGATGAGGGGCTACACCTTC.